This T cell receptor beta chain was captured in a study of blood T cell repertoires in COVID-19. Study summary: From the United States, Italy and Spain came samples of acute and convalescent COVID-19.

Here immunoSEQ multiplex PCR was the method, and the copy in TCRdb shows in-frame clones only, minus some. The sample lists about 120,000 clones; 80% to 90% were seen once. V lost 2 bases and J 2 bases, leaving 13 bases between the germline ends. Germline assignment: CDR1 MNHEY and CDR2 SVGAGI. CDR3 length equals 15 residues. The TCR was taken from a man in his 70s with active or convalescent COVID-19. Sequenced: peripheral blood. The chain carries TRBV6-5 and TRBJ2-7, with D uncertain. The CDR3 sequence is CASSYDALVPYEQYF. The CDR3 coding sequence is TGTGCCAGCAGTTACGACGCTCTAGTCCCCTACGAGCAGTACTTC.